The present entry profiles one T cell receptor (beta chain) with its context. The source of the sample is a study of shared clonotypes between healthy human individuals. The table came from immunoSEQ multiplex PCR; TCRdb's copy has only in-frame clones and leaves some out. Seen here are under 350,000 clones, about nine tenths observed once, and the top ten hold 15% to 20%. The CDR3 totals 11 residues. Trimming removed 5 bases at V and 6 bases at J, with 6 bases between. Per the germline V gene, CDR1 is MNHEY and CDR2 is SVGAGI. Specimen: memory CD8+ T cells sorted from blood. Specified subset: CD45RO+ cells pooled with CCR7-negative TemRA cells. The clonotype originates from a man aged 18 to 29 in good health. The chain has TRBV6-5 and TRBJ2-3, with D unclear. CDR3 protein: CASSEGDTQYF. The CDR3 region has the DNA TGTGCCAGCAGTGAAGGTGATACGCAGTATTTT.